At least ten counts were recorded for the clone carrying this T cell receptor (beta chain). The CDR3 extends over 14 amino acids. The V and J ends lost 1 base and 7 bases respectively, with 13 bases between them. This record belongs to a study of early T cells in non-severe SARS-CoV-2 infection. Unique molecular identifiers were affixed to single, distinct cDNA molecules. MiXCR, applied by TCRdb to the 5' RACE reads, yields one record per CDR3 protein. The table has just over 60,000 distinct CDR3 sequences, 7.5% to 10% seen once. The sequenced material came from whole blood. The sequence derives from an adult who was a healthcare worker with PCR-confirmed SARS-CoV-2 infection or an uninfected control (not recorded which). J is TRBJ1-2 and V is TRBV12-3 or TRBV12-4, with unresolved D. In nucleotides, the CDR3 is TGTGCCAGCAGTTTAGTGGGGAGCGGAGGTGGCTACACCTTC. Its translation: CASSLVGSGGGYTF.